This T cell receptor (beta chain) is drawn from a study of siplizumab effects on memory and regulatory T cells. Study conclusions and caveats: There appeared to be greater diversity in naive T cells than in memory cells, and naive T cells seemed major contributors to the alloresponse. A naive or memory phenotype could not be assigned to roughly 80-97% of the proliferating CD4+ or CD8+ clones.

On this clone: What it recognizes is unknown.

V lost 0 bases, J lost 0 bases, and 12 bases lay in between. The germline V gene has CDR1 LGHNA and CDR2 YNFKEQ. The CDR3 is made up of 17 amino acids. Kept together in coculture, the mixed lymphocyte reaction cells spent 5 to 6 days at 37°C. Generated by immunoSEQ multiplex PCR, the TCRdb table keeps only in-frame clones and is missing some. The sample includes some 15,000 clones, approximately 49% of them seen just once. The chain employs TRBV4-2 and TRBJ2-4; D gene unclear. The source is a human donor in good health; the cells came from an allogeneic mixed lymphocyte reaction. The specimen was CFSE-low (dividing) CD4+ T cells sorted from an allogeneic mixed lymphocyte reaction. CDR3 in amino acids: CASSQEVMGLAKNIQYF. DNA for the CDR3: TGTGCCAGCAGCCAAGAGGTCATGGGGTTAGCCAAAAACATTCAGTACTTC.